The T cell receptor (beta chain) described here comes from a study of spatial heterogeneity in lung cancer. This clonotype was seen more than once but under ten times. The antigen is unknown. The time point was: sample taken at primary tumor resection. Each TCR cDNA molecule carried a unique molecular identifier. A single record per CDR3 protein comes from TCRdb applying MiXCR to the 5' RACE reads. The repertoire holds approximately 4,000 distinct CDR3 sequences, with under 45% as singletons. Germline V gene data show CDR1 as PRHDT and CDR2 as FYEKMQ (reference sequence). The CDR3 length is 12 residues. Trimming removed 6 bases at V and 8 bases at J, with 13 bases between. General study points: Beta chains had around 12% coverage of tumor T cells, and alpha chains had approximately 7%. In tumors, expanded intratumoral alpha and beta TCR counts tracked mutation counts.

This chain links TRBV13 with TRBJ1-2; no clear D. The TCR was taken from a male donor with early-stage non-small cell lung cancer. The sequencing here drew on lung tumor tissue, taken at surgery. CDR3: CASSFTERGYTF. CDR3 sequence (DNA): TGTGCCAGCAGTTTTACCGAGCGAGGCTACACCTTC.